This TCR beta chain is drawn from a study of CD8 T cells in ankylosing spondylitis. By quantitative 5'-RACE with molecular barcodes, the TCR beta libraries were made. TCRdb re-called the 5' RACE reads through MiXCR, storing one row per CDR3 protein. The sample has under 250,000 distinct CDR3 sequences; approximately 12% are singletons. Per the germline V gene, CDR1 is MRHNA and CDR2 is SNTAGT. V lost 2 bases and J lost 0, with 20 bases in between. There are 19 residues in the CDR3. This clonotype has more than one count but fewer than ten. This clonotype originated in a male donor with ankylosing spondylitis or in good health (not recorded which). Input material: blood, either unsorted or a sorted T cell fraction (not recorded which). The chain joins TRBV6-4 to TRBJ2-4; possible D gene TRBD2, 6 bases. The CDR3 here is CASSDLPSASHLAKNIQYF. The CDR3, as DNA: TGTGCCAGCAGTGACCTCCCTAGCGCCTCGCACCTAGCCAAAAACATTCAGTACTTC.